This entry is about one T cell receptor beta chain. Antigen unknown. The data derive from a study of CXCR3-negative and CXCR3-positive naive CD8 T cells. Study conclusions and caveats: The study found more hydrophobic TRB CDR3s in CXCR3-positive naive cells than in CXCR3-negative naive cells.

This CDR3 is 11 amino acids long. Germline values: CDR1 SQVTM, CDR2 ANQGSEA. UMI-tagged TRB cDNA libraries were built via 5' RACE. TCRdb re-called the 5' RACE reads, yielding one record per CDR3 amino acid sequence without DNA. The sample totals 75,000 to 100,000 distinct CDR3 sequences. This sequence joins TRBV29-1 and TRBJ2-2; there is no DNA to check the TCRdb D call of TRBD1. The sequenced sample was naive CXCR3+ CD8+ T cells from blood. Indicated subset: CD45RO-CCR7+CD27+CD95- naive CD8+ T cells expressing CXCR3 (TNR3+). The sequence was collected from a human donor in good health. Some clones in this sample may be carry-over from other donors' samples. CDR3 loop: CSVGTAGELFF.